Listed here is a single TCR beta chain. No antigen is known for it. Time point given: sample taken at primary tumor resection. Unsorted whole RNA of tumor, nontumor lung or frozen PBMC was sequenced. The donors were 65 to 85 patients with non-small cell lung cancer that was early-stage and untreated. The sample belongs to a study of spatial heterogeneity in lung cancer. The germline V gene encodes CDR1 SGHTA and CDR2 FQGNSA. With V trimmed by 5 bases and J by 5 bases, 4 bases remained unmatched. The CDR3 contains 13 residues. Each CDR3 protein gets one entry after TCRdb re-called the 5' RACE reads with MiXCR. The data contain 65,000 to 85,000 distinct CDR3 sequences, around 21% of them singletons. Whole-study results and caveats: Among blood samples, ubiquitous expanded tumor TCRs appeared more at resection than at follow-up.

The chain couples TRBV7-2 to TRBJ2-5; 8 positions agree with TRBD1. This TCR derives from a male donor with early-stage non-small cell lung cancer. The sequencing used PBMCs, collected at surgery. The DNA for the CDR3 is TGTGCCAGCAGCGCCCGGACAGGGGAGACCCAGTACTTC. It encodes CASSARTGETQYF.